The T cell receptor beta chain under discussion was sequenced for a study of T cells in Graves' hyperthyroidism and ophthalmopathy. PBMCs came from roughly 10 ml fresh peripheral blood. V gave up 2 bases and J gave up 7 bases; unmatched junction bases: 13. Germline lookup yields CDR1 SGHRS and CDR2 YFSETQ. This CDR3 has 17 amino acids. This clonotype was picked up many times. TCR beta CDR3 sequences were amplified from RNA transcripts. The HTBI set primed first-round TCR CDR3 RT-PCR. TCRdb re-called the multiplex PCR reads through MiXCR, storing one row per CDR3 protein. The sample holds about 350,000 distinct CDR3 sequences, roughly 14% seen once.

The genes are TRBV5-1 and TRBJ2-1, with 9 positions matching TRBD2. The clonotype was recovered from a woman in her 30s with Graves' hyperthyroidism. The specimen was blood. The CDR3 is CASSFAEFGTSLNEQFF. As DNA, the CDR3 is TGCGCCAGCAGCTTTGCGGAGTTTGGGACTAGCTTAAATGAGCAGTTCTTC.